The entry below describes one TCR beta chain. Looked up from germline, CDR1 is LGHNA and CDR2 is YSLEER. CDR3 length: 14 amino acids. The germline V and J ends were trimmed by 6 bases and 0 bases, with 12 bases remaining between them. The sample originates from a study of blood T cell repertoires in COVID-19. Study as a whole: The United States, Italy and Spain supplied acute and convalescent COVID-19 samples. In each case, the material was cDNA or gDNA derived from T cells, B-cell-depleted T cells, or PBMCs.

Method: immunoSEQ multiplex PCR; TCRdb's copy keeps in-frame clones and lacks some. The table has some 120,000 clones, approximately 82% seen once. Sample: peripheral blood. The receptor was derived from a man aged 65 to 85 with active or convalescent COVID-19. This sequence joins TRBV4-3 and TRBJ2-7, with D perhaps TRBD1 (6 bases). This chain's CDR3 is CASRQRTDSYEQYF. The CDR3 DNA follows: TGCGCCAGCAGGCAACGGACAGACTCCTACGAGCAGTACTTC.